The 18 T cell receptor beta chains presented below share a single source sample, sequenced in a study of blood T cell repertoires in COVID-19 (dated by TCRdb to 2020 to 2022). Library construction relied on the immunoSEQ multiplex PCR assay. The table was pulled from immuneACCESS by TCRdb, which kept in-frame rearrangements only. Such tables lose some clones; where checked, under half of the loss comes from unresolved V genes, and the rest has no known cause. Counted in this sample were about 440,000 clones; 90% of them appeared once. The top ten hold under 0.7% of the sample. Sample: PBMCs or T cells enriched from blood (not recorded which). The receptors come from a young man who had recovered from COVID-19.

This chain joins TRBV5-1 and TRBJ1-2; D is possibly TRBD1 (6 bases). The germline V and J ends were trimmed by 6 bases and 8 bases, with 26 bases remaining between them. Germline V gives CDR1 SGHRS, CDR2 YFSETQ. The CDR3 covers 16 residues. Here the CDR3 DNA reads TGCGCCAGCAACCCCCTCGGTCCGGGGGGCGCTGAGGGCTACACCTTC. This codes for CASNPLGPGGAEGYTF.

The rearrangement joins TRBV7-9 to TRBJ1-5; D is perhaps TRBD1 (5 bases). The germline V gene has CDR1 SEHNR and CDR2 FQNEAQ (reference sequence). The length of the CDR3 is 15 residues. The V gene lost 7 bases and the J gene lost 0 bases, with 13 bases spanning the gap. The CDR3, as DNA: TGTGCCAGCAACGAAGGGGCAGCTAGCAATCAGCCCCAGCATTTT. This codes for CASNEGAASNQPQHF. Filled out from reference TRBV7-9 and TRBJ1-5, the complete variable domain reads DTGVSQNPRHKITKRGQNVTFRCDPISEHNRLYWYRQTLGQGPEFLTYFQNEAQLEKSRLLSDRFSAERPKGSFSTLEIQRTEQGDSAMYLCASNEGAASNQPQHFGDGTRLSIL.

This sequence joins TRBV5-1 and TRBJ1-1, with TRBD1 as a possible D gene (5 bases). CDR3 length equals 15 residues. V was pared by 4 bases and J by 4 bases, with 17 bases between. From germline, CDR1 is SGHRS and CDR2 YFSETQ. Written as DNA, the CDR3 is TGCGCCAGCAGCGTGGACAATCCGGGTAGCACTGAAGCTTTCTTT. Translation gives CASSVDNPGSTEAFF.

The V and J genes are TRBV25-1 and TRBJ2-5; D may be TRBD2 (7 bases). Per germline, CDR1 MGHDK and CDR2 SYGVNS. The CDR3 length is 15 residues. Trimming took off 0 bases at V and 7 bases at J, with 15 bases between the two ends. In DNA form, the CDR3 reads TGTGCCAGCAGTGAATACGCGGGGGCCCCAGGGACCCAGTACTTC. Its translation: CASSEYAGAPGTQYF.

This clone appeared once. The chain recombines TRBV19 with TRBJ1-5; D is uncertain. Germline V CDR1 and CDR2: LNHDA, SQIVND (reference sequence). Trimming removed 4 bases at V and 4 bases at J, with 17 bases between. The CDR3 is 16 residues long. CDR3 in DNA: TGTGCCAGTAGTACCCAAATGACACTCCCTAATCAGCCCCAGCATTTT. Amino acids: CASSTQMTLPNQPQHF.

The chain uses TRBV24-1 and TRBJ1-5; D is undetermined. Deletions cut 5 bases from V and 3 bases from J, with 10 bases between. The germline V gene has CDR1 KGHDR and CDR2 SFDVKD. CDR3 length: 14 residues. In DNA, the CDR3 is TGTGCCACCAGTGCCGCGGCAGACAATCAGCCCCAGCATTTT. It translates to CATSAAADNQPQHF.

The chain links TRBV7-9 to TRBJ1-2; 11 bases agree with TRBD1. J was trimmed by 4 bases and V by 5 bases; bases with no gene match: 6. This CDR3 is built from 15 residues. The germline V gene encodes CDR1 SEHNR and CDR2 FQNEAQ (reference sequence). CDR3 region: CASSLAGQGVYGYTF. The CDR3 DNA is TGTGCCAGCAGCCTTGCGGGACAGGGGGTCTATGGCTACACCTTC.

This clone was detected only once. The chain joins TRBV15 to TRBJ2-2, with a weak D call TRBD1 (8 bases). This CDR3 contains 18 residues. Trimming left V 0 bases short and J 7 bases short, with 21 bases between. The germline V gene has CDR1 LNHNV and CDR2 YYDKDF (reference sequence). The CDR3 spells CATSRDHRRTGTNGELFF. CDR3 in DNA: TGTGCCACCAGCAGAGATCATCGGAGGACAGGGACTAACGGGGAGCTGTTTTTT.

The chain links TRBV24-1 to TRBJ1-4; no firm D call. Germline CDR1 is KGHDR and CDR2 is SFDVKD. The ends were cut back, 4 bases at V and 8 bases at J, with 10 bases in the middle. This CDR3 is built from 13 residues. CDR3 DNA: TGTGCCACCAGTGAACCCGGACTGGAAAAACTGTTTTTT. Protein product: CATSEPGLEKLFF.

V gene TRBV6-2 or TRBV6-3 combines with J gene TRBJ1-2; weak D call: TRBD1 (6 bases). Germline V gives CDR1 MNHEY, CDR2 SVGEGT. The V end lost 6 bases, the J end lost 0 bases, and 14 bases lay between the germline ends. CDR3 size: 15 residues. The CDR3 nucleotides are TGTGCCAGCAGCCGTCGACAGGATACTAACTATGGCTACACCTTC. Translating gives CASSRRQDTNYGYTF.

The J gene is TRBJ2-1, the V gene TRBV3-1 (or the pseudogene TRBV3-2); D is uncertain. CDR1 and CDR2 (germline): LGHDT, YNNKEL (reference sequence). Trimming pared 1 base from V and 10 bases from J, leaving 8 bases between. The CDR3 extends over 12 amino acids. The CDR3 loop reads CASSQGALEQFF. In DNA form, the CDR3 reads TGTGCCAGCAGCCAAGGGGCGCTGGAGCAGTTCTTC.

The V call is TRBV3-1 (or the pseudogene TRBV3-2), the J call TRBJ1-4; 7 bases fit TRBD1. Germline V gene sequence: CDR1 LGHDT, CDR2 YNNKEL (reference sequence). The CDR3 consists of 14 residues. J gave up 7 bases and V 3 bases, and 5 bases lay outside the gene matches. CDR3 coding DNA: TGTGCCAGCAGCCAGACAGGGTCGGGTGAAAAACTGTTTTTT. Encoded protein: CASSQTGSGEKLFF.

V usage is TRBV6-5 and J usage is TRBJ2-5; no clear D gene. Germline loops: CDR1 MNHEY, CDR2 SVGAGI. The V and J ends lost 7 bases and 1 base respectively, with 10 bases between them. The CDR3 runs 13 residues. CDR3 residues: CASINLLQETQYF. Written as DNA, the CDR3 is TGTGCCAGCATTAACCTACTCCAAGAGACCCAGTACTTC.

In its sample, this clone was seen once. This rearrangement joins TRBV18 to TRBJ2-3; 9 nucleotides line up with TRBD1. CDR1 and CDR2 (germline): KGHSH, LQKENI. J lost 5 bases, V lost 3 bases, and 3 bases had no gene match. The CDR3 totals 14 residues. The CDR3 loop is CASSPGTGLDTQYF. In DNA, the CDR3 is TGTGCCAGCTCACCTGGGACAGGGTTAGATACGCAGTATTTT. The full variable domain, with the rest looked up from reference TRBV18 and TRBJ2-3, is NAGVMQNPRHLVRRRGQEARLRCSPMKGHSHVYWYRQLPEEGLKFMVYLQKENIIDESGMPKERFSAEFPKEGPSILRIQQVVRGDSAAYFCASSPGTGLDTQYFGPGTRLTVL.

The CDR3 DNA is TGTGCCAGCAGACTAGCGGGACTGATGTACAATGAGCAGTTCTTC. Translating gives CASRLAGLMYNEQFF. The V and J genes are TRBV28 and TRBJ2-1; TRBD2 matches at 10 bases. Germline CDR1 reads MDHEN; CDR2 reads SYDVKM. Losses at the gene ends were 6 bases for V and 4 bases for J; bases not matched to a gene: 6. CDR3 size: 15 residues. The full variable domain, rest sourced from reference TRBV28 and TRBJ2-1, is DVKVTQSSRYLVKRTGEKVFLECVQDMDHENMFWYRQDPGLGLRLIYFSYDVKMKEKGDIPEGYSVSREKKERFSLILESASTNQTSMYLCASRLAGLMYNEQFFGPGTRLTVL.

The genes are TRBV7-2 and TRBJ1-2; 8 nucleotides agree with TRBD1. The J segment lost 4 bases and the V segment lost 3 bases, leaving 7 bases of the junction unmatched. The CDR3 loop spans 15 amino acids. Germline V lookup: CDR1 SGHTA, CDR2 FQGNSA. The DNA of the CDR3 is TGTGCCAGCAGCTTCGGGACAGGAGCATCCTATGGCTACACCTTC. It codes for CASSFGTGASYGYTF.

V is TRBV19 and J is TRBJ1-3, with D possibly matching TRBD1 (5 bases). Germline lookup yields CDR1 LNHDA and CDR2 SQIVND (reference sequence). CDR3 length equals 17 residues. Trimming left V 3 bases short and J 0 bases short, with 15 bases between. This CDR3 is CASSMSGTLVSGNTIYF. The CDR3 coding sequence is TGTGCCAGTAGTATGTCGGGGACTCTTGTCTCTGGAAACACCATATATTTT.

A note on this clone: Other DNA sequences in the same sample also yield this CDR3. This chain links TRBV29-1 with TRBJ1-1; no reliable D call. Germline values: CDR1 SQVTM, CDR2 ANQGSEA. V shed 0 bases and J shed 5 bases, with 7 bases lying between them. This CDR3 is 12 amino acids long. Written as DNA, the CDR3 is TGCAGCGTTGAAGATCCCGGGACTGAAGCTTTCTTT. Translating it yields CSVEDPGTEAFF.